What follows are 17 T cell receptor beta chains derived from one specimen sequenced in a study of blood T cell repertoires in COVID-19. Measured with immunoSEQ multiplex PCR; TCRdb has only the in-frame clones, and not every one. The table has roughly 100,000 clones, roughly 89% seen once; the top ten hold 17%. Source material: peripheral blood. The receptors shown here come from a woman of 80 years or more in a cohort sampled during active COVID-19.

The chain recombines TRBV5-1 with TRBJ2-3; 9 bases match TRBD2. The germline gives CDR1 SGHRS, CDR2 YFSETQ. Unmatched junction bases numbered 10, after V lost 4 bases and J lost 1 base. The CDR3 covers 17 residues. The CDR3 loop is CASSPAATSGGTDTQYF. DNA of the CDR3: TGCGCCAGCAGCCCCGCCGCGACTAGCGGCGGCACAGATACGCAGTATTTT.

This chain uses TRBV11-3 with TRBJ2-1; tentative D call: TRBD1 (6 bases). The CDR3 has 15 residues. V was cut by 5 bases and J by 5 bases, with 16 bases left in between. Germline CDR1 reads SGHNT; CDR2 reads YENEEA. DNA of the CDR3: TGTGCCAGCAGCCTCCAGGGGCCTAACAACAATGAGCAGTTCTTC. Residues: CASSLQGPNNNEQFF. Drawing the rest from reference TRBV11-3 and TRBJ2-1, the complete variable domain is EAGVVQSPRYKIIEKKQPVAFWCNPISGHNTLYWYLQNLGQGPELLIRYENEEAVDDSQLPKDRFSAERLKGVDSTLKIQPAELGDSAVYLCASSLQGPNNNEQFFGPGTRLTVL.

The gene calls are TRBV7-6 and TRBJ2-3; 10 nucleotides align to TRBD1. V lost 4 bases, J lost 7 bases, and 14 bases stayed unmatched. The CDR3 totals 17 residues. Germline assignment: CDR1 SGHVS and CDR2 FNYEAQ. CDR3 sequence: CASSSEGRGQGLHTQYF. The CDR3 DNA reads as TGTGCCAGCAGCTCAGAGGGACGGGGACAGGGGTTACATACGCAGTATTTT.

Only a few counts were recorded for this clone. The V and J genes are TRBV6-6 and TRBJ1-2; the D gene is possibly TRBD1 (6 bases). The CDR3 totals 13 residues. Germline lookup yields CDR1 MNHNY and CDR2 SVGAGI (reference sequence). V was clipped by 0 bases and J by 7 bases, with 9 bases between them. CDR3 bases: TGTGCCAGCAGTTACTCAGGGGGGGCTGGCTACACCTTC. It translates to CASSYSGGAGYTF.

On this clone itself: At one end, the junction sequence differs from germline, possibly due to a read error. The chain is built from TRBV7-2 and TRBJ2-5; perhaps TRBD1 as D (5 bases). The CDR3 has 12 residues. The germline V gene has CDR1 SGHTA and CDR2 FQGNSA. The CDR3 region is CASSYPPTVGDF. The CDR3 DNA follows: TGTGCCAGCAGCTATCCCCCGACAGTTGGCGACTTC.

The CDR3 DNA is TGTGCCAGCAAATTCTACTCCGGAGGGGGCGGCGAACAAGCTTTCTTT. Its translation is CASKFYSGGGGEQAFF. This rearrangement joins TRBV27 to TRBJ1-1; 7 bases agree with TRBD1. This CDR3 comprises 16 residues. The germline V gene has CDR1 MNHEY and CDR2 SMNVEV (reference sequence). Trimming cost V 7 bases and J 9 bases; bases outside gene matches: 20.

The chain joins TRBV19 to TRBJ1-5; TRBD1 agrees at 11 bases. The V gene's germline CDR1 is LNHDA and CDR2 SQIVND (reference sequence). Losses at the gene ends were 10 bases for V and 6 bases for J; bases not matched to a gene: 11. This CDR3 comprises 15 residues. CDR3 residues: CATRPSGQGAQPQHF. CDR3 nucleotide sequence: TGTGCCACCCGACCTTCTGGACAGGGGGCTCAGCCCCAGCATTTT.

The chain is built from TRBV3-1 (or the pseudogene TRBV3-2) and TRBJ1-1; no reliable D call. This CDR3 comprises 14 residues. CDR1 and CDR2 from the germline V gene are LGHDT and YNNKEL (reference sequence). Trimming pared 1 base from V and 1 base from J, leaving 7 bases between. The CDR3 DNA reads as TGTGCCAGCAGCCAAGCTAGGAGGAACACTGAAGCTTTCTTT. Amino acids: CASSQARRNTEAFF.

The V gene is TRBV18, the J gene TRBJ2-2; 8 bases align to TRBD2. Trimming at V came to 3 bases and at J to 3 bases, leaving 3 bases not matched to a gene. The CDR3 has 15 residues. The germline CDR1 and CDR2 sequences are KGHSH and LQKENI. CDR3 sequence: CASSPAGGDTGELFF. The DNA for the CDR3 is TGTGCCAGCTCACCGGCGGGGGGCGACACCGGGGAGCTGTTTTTT.

The chain joins TRBV18 to TRBJ1-2, with 9 bases matching TRBD1. The germline CDR1 and CDR2 sequences are KGHSH and LQKENI. This CDR3 region has 14 residues. After removal of 3 bases from V and 8 bases from J, the junction contained 7 bases not matched to a gene. The CDR3 sequence: CASSPLSTGGGYTF. The CDR3 nucleotides are TGTGCCAGCTCACCCCTCTCGACAGGGGGGGGCTACACCTTC.

The J gene is TRBJ2-5, the V gene TRBV6-6, with 8 bases aligning to TRBD2. CDR1 MNHNY and CDR2 SVGAGI come from the germline V gene (reference sequence). V lost 7 bases to trimming and J lost 2 bases; unmatched junction nucleotides: 6. The CDR3 consists of 14 residues. CDR3 amino acids: CASIRSGGQETQYF. The CDR3 DNA follows: TGTGCCAGCATAAGGAGCGGGGGACAAGAGACCCAGTACTTC.

This clone has only a few counts. This sequence joins TRBV10-3 and TRBJ2-1; the match to TRBD2 covers 13 bases. The CDR3 totals 19 residues. Unmatched junction bases numbered 17, after V lost 11 bases and J lost 1 base. Germline-derived CDR1 and CDR2 are ENHRY and SYGVKD. CDR3 in DNA: TGTGCCTCCCACCCGGGACTAGCGGGACGTAGGGATTCCTACAATGAGCAGTTCTTC. Translating gives CASHPGLAGRRDSYNEQFF.

The genes are TRBV24-1 and TRBJ2-1; 8 positions agree with TRBD1. The V gene end was trimmed by 0 bases and the J gene end by 3 bases; junction bases not matched to a gene: 3. CDR1 is KGHDR and CDR2 is SFDVKD in the germline V gene. The CDR3 runs to 16 residues. The CDR3 sequence: CATSDLDGTGYNEQFF. In DNA form, the CDR3 reads TGTGCCACCAGTGATTTGGACGGGACAGGCTACAATGAGCAGTTCTTC.

The chain couples TRBV11-2 to TRBJ2-2; D might be TRBD2 (6 bases). V lost 5 bases and J 0 bases, leaving 13 bases between the germline ends. CDR1 is SGHAT, CDR2 FQNNGV, per germline. The CDR3 extends over 16 amino acids. This CDR3 is CASSPFGGANTGELFF. The CDR3 DNA follows: TGTGCCAGCAGCCCGTTCGGGGGAGCGAACACCGGGGAGCTGTTTTTT.

CDR3 loop: CAWKEGSFLSEQFF. CDR3 DNA: TGTGCCTGGAAAGAGGGCTCTTTTTTGAGTGAGCAGTTCTTC. This sequence joins TRBV30 and TRBJ2-1, with D possibly matching TRBD2 (5 bases). This CDR3 has 14 amino acids. Germline values: CDR1 GTSNPN, CDR2 SVGIG (reference sequence). With 4 bases removed from V and 9 bases from J, the gap between germline ends came to 19 bases.

The chain couples TRBV5-4 to TRBJ2-7; possibly TRBD2 for D (6 bases). Germline V gene sequence: CDR1 SGHNT, CDR2 YYREEE (reference sequence). V was pared by 2 bases and J by 7 bases, with 13 bases between. The CDR3 contains 13 residues. The CDR3 sequence: CASSFGRAGEQYF. The CDR3 region has the DNA TGTGCCAGCAGCTTCGGTCGGGCGGGGGAGCAGTACTTC.

The chain links TRBV5-4 to TRBJ2-1, with D tentatively TRBD2 (7 bases). This CDR3 spans 16 amino acids. Germline-derived CDR1 and CDR2 are SGHNT and YYREEE (reference sequence). The V gene lost 0 bases and the J gene lost 0 bases, with 10 bases spanning the gap. CDR3 region: CASSLAGGASYNEQFF. CDR3 in DNA: TGTGCCAGCAGCTTGGCTGGGGGGGCCTCCTACAATGAGCAGTTCTTC.